The 15 T cell receptor beta chains listed next were all sequenced from one sample in a study of human T cells and chemical hapten exposure. Via MiXCR, TCRdb re-called the 5' RACE reads, giving one row per CDR3 protein. The table records about 81,000 distinct CDR3 sequences, roughly 8.4% of them present only once. It was from unfractionated whole blood that total RNA was extracted. These receptors came from a male donor in good health.

This chain links TRBV4-1 with TRBJ2-1; 11 bases line up with TRBD2. V dropped 4 bases and J dropped 6; count of bases not matched to a gene: 8. This CDR3 is 16 amino acids long. The germline V gene encodes CDR1 MGHRA and CDR2 YSYEKL. CDR3: CASSRDSGRAPNEQFF. The CDR3 nucleotides read TGCGCCAGCAGCCGGGATAGCGGGAGGGCCCCCAATGAGCAGTTCTTC.

This clonotype has just a few counts. This sequence joins TRBV7-2 and TRBJ2-7; 7 nucleotides match TRBD1. Trimming cost V 2 bases and J 2 bases; bases outside gene matches: 6. In germline, CDR1 is SGHTA, CDR2 FQGNSA. The CDR3 has 15 amino acids. CDR3 nucleotide sequence: TGTGCCAGCAGCTTATCCCGACAGGGCCCCTACGAGCAGTACTTC. It encodes CASSLSRQGPYEQYF.

This clonotype occurred a few times. V and J are TRBV6-5 and TRBJ1-4; TRBD1 matches 10 bases. This CDR3 contains 14 residues. V lost 5 bases to trimming and J lost 8 bases; unmatched junction nucleotides: 5. The germline CDR1 and CDR2 sequences are MNHEY and SVGAGI. The CDR3 DNA follows: TGTGCCAGCAGTCTCGGGACAGGGGAGGAAAAACTGTTTTTT. Protein product: CASSLGTGEEKLFF.

This clonotype was observed many times. The chain recombines TRBV5-1 with TRBJ2-7; TRBD1 agrees at 8 bases. The CDR3 covers 15 residues. The junction had 5 bases not matched to a gene; V was cut back by 2 bases and J by 1 base. CDR1 is SGHRS and CDR2 is YFSETQ in the germline V gene. CDR3 in DNA: TGCGCCAGCAGCTTTTCACAGGGGGGTTCCTACGAGCAGTACTTC. It is translated as CASSFSQGGSYEQYF.

The rearrangement uses TRBV7-2 and TRBJ2-5; 8 bases match TRBD1. There are 15 residues in the CDR3. Germline V gives CDR1 SGHTA, CDR2 FQGNSA. J gave up 0 bases and V 5 bases, and 5 bases lay outside the gene matches. CDR3 nucleotides: TGTGCCAGCAGCCCGACAGGGGCGTACCAAGAGACCCAGTACTTC. Protein sequence: CASSPTGAYQETQYF.

This clonotype has only a few counts. The J gene is TRBJ2-5, the V gene TRBV27; 8 nucleotides agree with TRBD1. The germline CDR1 and CDR2 sequences are MNHEY and SMNVEV (reference sequence). This CDR3 has 15 residues. V lost 0 bases and J lost 3; bases outside the gene matches: 3. DNA for the CDR3: TGTGCCAGCAGTTTATCGACAGGGGAGAAAGAGACCCAGTACTTC. This sequence encodes CASSLSTGEKETQYF.

Ten or more counts support this clonotype. The chain couples TRBV29-1 to TRBJ2-7, with 9 bases lining up with TRBD1. The CDR3 has 14 residues. From germline, CDR1 is SQVTM and CDR2 ANQGSEA. V lost 4 bases, J lost 1 base, and 5 bases stayed unmatched. This chain's CDR3 is CSVGSGQGSYEQYF. In DNA form, the CDR3 reads TGCAGCGTTGGGTCGGGACAGGGATCCTACGAGCAGTACTTC.

Of note for this clonotype: One end of the junction fails to match germline, which may point to a read error. The J gene is TRBJ2-4, the V gene TRBV6-5; D is unclear. Germline CDR1 MNHEY, CDR2 SVGAGI. The CDR3 contains 15 residues. The CDR3 DNA sequence: TGTGCCAGCAGCCAAGACCTGGCGGCCAAAAACATTCAGTGCTTC. This translates into CASSQDLAAKNIQCF.

This clonotype showed up many times. The genes are TRBV6-1 and TRBJ1-5; D gene uncertain. The germline gives CDR1 MNHNS, CDR2 SASEGT. The V and J ends lost 3 bases and 0 bases respectively, with 12 bases between them. The CDR3 totals 16 residues. The CDR3 nucleotides are TGTGCCAGCAGTGAGAATCTACAGCTTAGCAATCAGCCCCAGCATTTT. Translation gives CASSENLQLSNQPQHF.

This clonotype was seen many times. This chain joins TRBV30 and TRBJ2-1; the match to TRBD2 covers 12 bases. The CDR3 length is 17 residues. CDR1 GTSNPN and CDR2 SVGIG come from the germline V gene (reference sequence). After removal of 2 bases from V and 6 bases from J, the junction contained 11 bases not matched to a gene. CDR3 nucleotide sequence: TGTGCCTGGAGTCCAAGGGTACGACTAGCGGGAGCCAATGAGCAGTTCTTC. Translated: CAWSPRVRLAGANEQFF.

This clonotype was counted between two and nine times. The CDR3: CASSYGTGDQPQHF. For the CDR3, the DNA is TGTGCCAGCAGCTACGGGACAGGGGATCAGCCCCAGCATTTT. The chain recombines TRBV5-5 with TRBJ1-5, with 10 bases that match TRBD1. The germline V gene has CDR1 SGHKS and CDR2 YYEKEE (reference sequence). The CDR3 runs to 14 residues. The J segment lost 5 bases and the V segment lost 3 bases, leaving 2 bases of the junction unmatched.

The chain has TRBV4-3 and TRBJ1-1; D is ambiguous. V lost 1 base, J lost 4 bases, and 10 bases lay in between. CDR1 LGHNA and CDR2 YSLEER come from the germline V gene. The CDR3 length is 14 residues. The CDR3, as DNA: TGCGCCAGCAGCCAAGCAGTGGACGGCACTGAAGCTTTCTTT. Translation: CASSQAVDGTEAFF.

The chain employs TRBV15 and TRBJ1-5, with D possibly matching TRBD1 (5 bases). The V and J ends lost 5 bases and 3 bases respectively, with 26 bases between them. The germline V gene has CDR1 LNHNV and CDR2 YYDKDF (reference sequence). The CDR3 contains 19 residues. CDR3 in amino acids: CATSLDGGLIGWLNQPQHF. CDR3 sequence (DNA): TGTGCCACCAGCTTGGACGGGGGATTGATAGGATGGCTCAATCAGCCCCAGCATTTT.

The chain uses TRBV3-1 and TRBJ2-7; D perhaps matches TRBD1 (7 bases). The V gene's germline CDR1 is LGHDT and CDR2 YNNKEL (reference sequence). This CDR3 has 14 residues. Trimming removed 2 bases at V and 3 bases at J, with 11 bases between. The CDR3 loop is CASSQSGGGYEQYF. The CDR3 bases are TGTGCCAGCAGCCAATCAGGGGGAGGCTACGAGCAGTACTTC.

In this sample, this clonotype turned up many times. In DNA, the CDR3 is TGTGCCAGCAGCTTAGGGGGGACAGCGAGCTACGAGCAGTACTTC. Translating it yields CASSLGGTASYEQYF. This chain links TRBV7-9 with TRBJ2-7; 7 bases are a match to TRBD1. Germline V CDR1 and CDR2: SEHNR, FQNEAQ (reference sequence). Trimming took 1 base from V and 3 from J; bases not matched to a gene: 6. The CDR3 covers 15 residues.